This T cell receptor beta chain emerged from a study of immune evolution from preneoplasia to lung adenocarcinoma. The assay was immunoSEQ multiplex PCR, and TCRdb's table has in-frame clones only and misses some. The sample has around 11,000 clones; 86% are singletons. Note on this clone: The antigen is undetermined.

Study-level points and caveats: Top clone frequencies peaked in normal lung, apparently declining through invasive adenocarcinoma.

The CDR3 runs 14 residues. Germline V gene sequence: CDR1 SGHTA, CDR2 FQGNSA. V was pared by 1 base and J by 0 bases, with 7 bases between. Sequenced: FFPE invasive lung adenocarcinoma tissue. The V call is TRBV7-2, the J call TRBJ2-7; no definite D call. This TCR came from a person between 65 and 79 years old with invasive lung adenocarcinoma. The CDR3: CASSLGSFSYEQYF. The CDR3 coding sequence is TGTGCCAGCAGCTTAGGGAGTTTCTCCTACGAGCAGTACTTC.